This T cell receptor (beta chain) appears in the sequencing data of a study of regulatory T cells in long-lasting Graves disease. Many counts were recorded for this clonotype. As to time point: persistent/refractory GD, antithyroid drugs over 5 years with positive TRAb. The TCR library used RNA extracted from PBMCs. Xi'an, China, was home to the endocrinology department that provided patients. Construction of the TCR beta libraries employed iRepertoire HTBI primers in conjunction with Arm-PCR of CDR3 regions. TCRdb used MiXCR to reprocess the multiplex PCR reads, holding one entry per CDR3 protein. The data show around 450,000 distinct CDR3 sequences, approximately 21% seen once. Material: peripheral blood mononuclear cells (PBMCs), obtained when the disease was refractory, from a patient treated with antithyroid drugs. The sequence was collected from a female donor with Graves disease.

The CDR3 here is CASSIVGQDEKLFF. As DNA, the CDR3 is TGTGCCAGCAGCATTGTGGGACAGGATGAAAAACTGTTTTTT. The J gene is TRBJ1-4, the V gene TRBV12-3 or TRBV12-4; 8 bases fit TRBD1. The CDR3 runs 14 residues. V gave up 6 bases and J gave up 6 bases; unmatched junction bases: 6.